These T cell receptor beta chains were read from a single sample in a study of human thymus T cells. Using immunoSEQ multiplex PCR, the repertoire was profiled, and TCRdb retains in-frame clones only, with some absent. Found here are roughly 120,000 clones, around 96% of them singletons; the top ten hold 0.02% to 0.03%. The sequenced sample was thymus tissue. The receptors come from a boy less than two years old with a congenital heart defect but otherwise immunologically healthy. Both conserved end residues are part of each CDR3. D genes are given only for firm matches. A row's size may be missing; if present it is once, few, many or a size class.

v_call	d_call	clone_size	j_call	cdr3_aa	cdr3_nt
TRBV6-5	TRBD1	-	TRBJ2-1	CASRWQGAAYNEQFF	TGTGCCAGCAGATGGCAGGGGGCGGCGTACAATGAGCAGTTCTTC
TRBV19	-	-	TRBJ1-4	CASSPGDSNKKLFF	TGTGCCAGTAGTCCAGGGGACTCTAATAAAAAACTGTTTTTT
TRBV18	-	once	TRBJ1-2	CASSPYTTGEYYGYTF	TGTGCCAGCTCACCTTACACCACGGGAGAGTACTATGGCTACACCTTC
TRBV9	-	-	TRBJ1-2	CASSVGGQGGYTF	TGTGCCAGCAGCGTAGGTGGACAAGGGGGCTACACCTTC
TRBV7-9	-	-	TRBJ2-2	CASSPGVGGTPNTGELFF	TGTGCCAGCAGCCCTGGGGTGGGGGGCACTCCGAACACCGGGGAGCTGTTTTTT
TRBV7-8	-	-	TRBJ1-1	CASSLELAARGNTEAFF	TGTGCCAGCAGCTTAGAATTGGCAGCCAGAGGGAACACTGAAGCTTTCTTT
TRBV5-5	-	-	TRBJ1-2	CASSLMRQDIYGYTF	TGTGCCAGCAGCCTCATGAGACAGGATATTTATGGCTACACCTTC
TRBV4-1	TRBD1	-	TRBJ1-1	CASSQDRPRDRELNTEAFF	TGCGCCAGCAGCCAAGACCGACCCCGGGACAGAGAACTGAACACTGAAGCTTTCTTT
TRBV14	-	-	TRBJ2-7	CASSQEVLGVGAYEQYF	TGTGCCAGCAGCCAAGAGGTCTTGGGAGTGGGGGCCTACGAGCAGTACTTC
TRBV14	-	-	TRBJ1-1	CASSQARGGDTEAFF	TGTGCCAGCAGCCAAGCAAGGGGCGGTGACACTGAAGCTTTCTTT
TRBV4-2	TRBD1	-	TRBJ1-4	CASSMDRAKEKLFF	TGTGCCAGCAGTATGGACAGGGCAAAGGAAAAACTGTTTTTT
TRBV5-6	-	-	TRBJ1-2	CASSPLAGTPHGYTF	TGTGCCAGCAGCCCGCTTGCCGGGACACCTCATGGCTACACCTTC
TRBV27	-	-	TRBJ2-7	CASSLFGSGARGEQYF	TGTGCCAGCAGTTTATTTGGTTCAGGGGCGCGTGGCGAGCAGTACTTC
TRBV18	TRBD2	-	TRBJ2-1	CASSTGTSLSEQFF	TGTGCCAGCTCAACCGGGACTAGCCTCAGTGAGCAGTTCTTC
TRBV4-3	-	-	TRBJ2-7	CASSQVHPYEQYF	TGCGCCAGCAGCCAAGTCCACCCCTACGAGCAGTACTTC
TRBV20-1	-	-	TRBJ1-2	CSASRVYGYTF	TGCAGTGCTAGCAGGGTCTATGGCTACACCTTC
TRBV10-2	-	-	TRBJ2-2	CASSESMEGAMHTLNTGELFF	TGCGCCAGCAGTGAGTCGATGGAGGGGGCCATGCATACTTTGAACACCGGGGAGCTGTTTTTT
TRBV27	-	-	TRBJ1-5	CASTWGFNQPQHF	TGTGCCAGCACTTGGGGATTCAATCAGCCCCAGCATTTT
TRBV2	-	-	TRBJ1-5	CASREGAGEDSNQPQHF	TGTGCCAGCAGGGAAGGGGCGGGGGAAGATAGCAATCAGCCCCAGCATTTT
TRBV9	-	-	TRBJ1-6	CASSVGMGRSYNSPLHF	TGTGCCAGCAGCGTAGGGATGGGCAGGTCCTATAATTCACCCCTCCACTTT
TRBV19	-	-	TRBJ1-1	CASREQLLNTEAFF	TGTGCCAGTAGGGAGCAGTTACTGAACACTGAAGCTTTCTTT
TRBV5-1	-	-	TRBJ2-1	CASSLAQLYNEQFF	TGCGCCAGCAGCTTAGCACAACTCTACAATGAGCAGTTCTTC
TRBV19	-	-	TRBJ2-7	CASSPPGPGCEQYF	TGTGCCAGTAGTCCACCGGGGCCCGGATGCGAGCAGTACTTC
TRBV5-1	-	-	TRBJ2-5	CASSLVGFQTQYF	TGCGCCAGCAGCTTGGTCGGGTTCCAGACCCAGTACTTC
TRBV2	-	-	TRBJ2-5	CASSATEQETQYF	TGTGCCAGCAGTGCGACGGAACAAGAGACCCAGTACTTC
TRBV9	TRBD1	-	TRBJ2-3	CASSSGGSGYTDTQYF	TGTGCCAGCAGCTCAGGGGGAAGCGGTTACACAGATACGCAGTATTTT
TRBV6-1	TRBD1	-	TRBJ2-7	CASNQGQDAYEQYF	TGTGCCAGCAACCAAGGACAGGACGCCTACGAGCAGTACTTC
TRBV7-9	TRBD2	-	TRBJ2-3	CASSETSGGTDTQYF	TGTGCCAGCAGCGAAACTAGCGGAGGCACAGATACGCAGTATTTT
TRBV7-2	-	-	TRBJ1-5	CASSPLGSNQPQHF	TGTGCCAGCAGCCCCCTTGGTAGCAATCAGCCCCAGCATTTT
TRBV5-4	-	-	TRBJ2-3	CASSLVGTKSTDTQYF	TGTGCCAGCAGCTTGGTGGGCACGAAATCCACAGATACGCAGTATTTT
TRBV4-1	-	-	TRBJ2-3	CASSQDSDTQYF	TGCGCCAGCAGCCAAGATTCCGATACGCAGTATTTT
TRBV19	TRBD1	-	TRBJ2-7	CASSIMGQAPYEQYF	TGTGCCAGTAGTATAATGGGACAGGCCCCATACGAGCAGTACTTC
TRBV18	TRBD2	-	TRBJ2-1	CASSRPPGLASEYNEQFF	TGTGCCAGCTCTCGCCCCCCGGGACTAGCGTCGGAGTACAATGAGCAGTTCTTC
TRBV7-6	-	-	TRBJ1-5	CASSRVGGNQPQHF	TGTGCCAGCAGCAGGGTAGGCGGCAATCAGCCCCAGCATTTT
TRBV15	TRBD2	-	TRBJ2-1	CATSARTSGVYNEQFF	TGTGCCACCAGCGCCCGGACTAGCGGGGTGTACAATGAGCAGTTCTTC
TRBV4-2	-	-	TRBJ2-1	CASSQDPDNEQFF	TGTGCCAGCAGCCAAGATCCCGATAATGAGCAGTTCTTC
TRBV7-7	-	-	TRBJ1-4	CASSNRVWGNEKLFF	TGTGCTAGCAGCAACAGGGTCTGGGGTAATGAAAAACTGTTTTTT
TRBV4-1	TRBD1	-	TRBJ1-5	CASSLGDSGNQPQHF	TGCGCCAGCAGCCTGGGGGACAGTGGGAATCAGCCCCAGCATTTT
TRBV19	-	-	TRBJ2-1	CASKWFREQFF	TGTGCCAGTAAATGGTTCCGCGAGCAGTTCTTC
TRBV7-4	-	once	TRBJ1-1	CASSFPAGLVAEAFF	TGTGCCAGCAGCTTCCCGGCAGGGCTGGTGGCTGAAGCTTTCTTT
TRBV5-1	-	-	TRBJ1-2	CASSSTPRVRTGYTF	TGCGCCAGCAGCTCAACACCGAGGGTTCGGACCGGCTACACCTTC
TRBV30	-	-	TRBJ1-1	CAWSPIRAFF	TGTGCCTGGAGCCCAATTAGAGCTTTCTTT
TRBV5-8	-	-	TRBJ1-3	CASSSAGAGLPRSGNTIYF	TGTGCCAGCAGCTCGGCAGGTGCTGGACTCCCAAGATCTGGAAACACCATATATTTT
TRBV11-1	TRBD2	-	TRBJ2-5	CASSKGTSGGAGRETQYF	TGTGCCAGCAGCAAGGGGACTAGCGGGGGGGCCGGTCGGGAGACCCAGTACTTC
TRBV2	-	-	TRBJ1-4	CASRGGNTYYEKLFF	TGTGCCAGCAGGGGGGGCAACACGTACTATGAAAAACTGTTTTTT
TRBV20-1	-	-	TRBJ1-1	CSALGGRGAFF	TGCAGTGCCCTCGGGGGAAGAGGAGCTTTCTTT
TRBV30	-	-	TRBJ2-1	CAWFGFAYNEQFF	TGTGCCTGGTTCGGGTTCGCCTACAATGAGCAGTTCTTC
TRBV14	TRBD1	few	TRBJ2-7	CASSHATGHLYEQYF	TGTGCCAGCAGCCACGCGACAGGGCACCTCTACGAGCAGTACTTC
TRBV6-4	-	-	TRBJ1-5	CASSDRITGIPTRPQHF	TGTGCCAGCAGTGACAGAATAACAGGGATCCCCACCAGGCCCCAGCATTTT
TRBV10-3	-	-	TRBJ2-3	CATGRGGSTDTQYF	TGTGCCACCGGCAGGGGGGGGAGCACAGATACGCAGTATTTT
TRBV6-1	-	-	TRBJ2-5	CASSEIPAATQYF	TGTGCCAGCAGTGAAATCCCCGCTGCGACCCAGTACTTC
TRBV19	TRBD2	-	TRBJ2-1	CASSPRSGGHYNEQFF	TGTGCCAGTAGTCCTCGAAGCGGGGGTCACTACAATGAGCAGTTCTTC
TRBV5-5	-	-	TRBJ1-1	CASSLVREITEAFF	TGTGCCAGCAGCTTGGTCAGGGAAATCACTGAAGCTTTCTTT
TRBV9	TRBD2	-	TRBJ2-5	CASSVDPSGGGGTQYF	TGTGCCAGCAGCGTAGACCCCAGCGGGGGCGGTGGGACCCAGTACTTC
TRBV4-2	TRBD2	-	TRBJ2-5	CASSQDVGGGALQETQYF	TGTGCCAGCAGCCAAGATGTAGGCGGGGGGGCACTCCAAGAGACCCAGTACTTC